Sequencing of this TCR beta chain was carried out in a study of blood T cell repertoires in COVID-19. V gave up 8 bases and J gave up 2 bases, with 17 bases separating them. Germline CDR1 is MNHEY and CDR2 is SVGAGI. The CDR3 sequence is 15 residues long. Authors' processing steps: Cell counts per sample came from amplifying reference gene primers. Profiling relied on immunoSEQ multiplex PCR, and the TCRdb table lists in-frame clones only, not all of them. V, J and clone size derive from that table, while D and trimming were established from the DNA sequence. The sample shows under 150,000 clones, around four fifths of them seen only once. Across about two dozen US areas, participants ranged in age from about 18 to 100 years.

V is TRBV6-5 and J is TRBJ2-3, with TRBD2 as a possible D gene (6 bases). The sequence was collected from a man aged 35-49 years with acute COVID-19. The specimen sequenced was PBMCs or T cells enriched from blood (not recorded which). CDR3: CASFPRRGPTDTQYF. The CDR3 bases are TGTGCCAGCTTCCCCAGGCGGGGTCCCACAGATACGCAGTATTTT.